This T cell receptor (beta chain) was captured by sequencing in a study of cytomegalovirus exposure and HLA in healthy donors. Remarks on this clone: What it binds is unknown.

This PCR relied on a set of 60 Vbeta primers and 13 Jbeta primers. Clones were read by immunoSEQ multiplex PCR, and TCRdb kept only the in-frame ones, dropping some. The sample shows 110,000 to 150,000 clones, roughly 76% of them seen only once. The CDR3 consists of 14 residues. Deletions cut 6 bases from V and 4 bases from J, with 13 bases between. The germline CDR1 and CDR2 sequences are MNHEY and SVGAGI. General study findings and limits: A later analysis linked a missense variant in DCLRE1C to the trimming of TCR beta V and J genes. Most TCR beta V segments were productive about 90% or about 30% of the time in an earlier analysis. Among immune exposure information, only CMV serostatus was available.

This chain joins TRBV6-5 and TRBJ2-1; weak D call: TRBD2 (6 bases). The source of this sequence is a human donor in good health. The sequenced material came from PBMCs. The CDR3 DNA sequence: TGTGCCAGCAGCCACATAGGGACTTACAATGAGCAGTTCTTC. It is translated as CASSHIGTYNEQFF.